The 27 T cell receptor beta chains listed next were all sequenced from one sample in a study of shared clonotypes between healthy human individuals. Sequencing was performed with immunoSEQ multiplex PCR; in TCRdb, only in-frame clones are kept and a portion is missing. This table has millions of clones, around nine tenths appearing once. Sequencing used naive CD4+ T cells sorted from blood. Subset here: CD45RA+ positively selected. The receptors come from a man between 18 and 29 years old in good health.

The chain couples TRBV18 to TRBJ1-6; D gene ambiguous. The V and J ends lost 1 base and 5 bases respectively, with 12 bases between them. Germline assignment: CDR1 KGHSH and CDR2 LQKENI. The CDR3 covers 16 residues. The DNA of the CDR3 is TGTGCCAGCTCACCACTGGAGGCAGCTAATAATTCACCCCTCCACTTT. Amino acid sequence: CASSPLEAANNSPLHF.

The chain joins TRBV21-1 to TRBJ2-5; the DNA was not used to check the table's D call, TRBD1. TRBV21-1 is tagged as a pseudogene. CDR3 length equals 11 residues. The CDR3 coding sequence is TGTGCCAGCGGACAGGAAGAGACCCAGTACTTC. It specifies CASGQEETQYF.

The chain links TRBV2 to TRBJ2-5; D is possibly TRBD2 (5 bases). Looked up from germline, CDR1 is SNHLY and CDR2 is FYNNEI. The CDR3 contains 12 residues. For the CDR3, the DNA is TGTGCGACACTAGGGCGCCAAGAGACCCAGTACTTC. This sequence encodes CATLGRQETQYF. Variable domain in full (rest from reference TRBV2 and TRBJ2-5): EPEVTQTPSHQVTQMGQEVILRCVPISNHLYFYWYRQILGQKVEFLVSFYNNEISEKSEIFDDQFSVERPDGSNFTLKIRSTKLEDSAMYFCATLGRQETQYFGPGTRLLVL.

The rearrangement links TRBV5-6 to TRBJ2-7, with TRBD1 matching over 9 bases. The CDR3 has 13 residues. CDR1 SGHDT and CDR2 YYEEEE come from the germline V gene. Trimming cost V 4 bases and J 6 bases; bases outside gene matches: 5. CDR3 DNA: TGTGCCAGCAGCCAGGACAGGGGAGGCGAGCAGTACTTC. Encoded protein: CASSQDRGGEQYF.

This clone showed up just once. This chain connects TRBV10-3 to TRBJ2-7; D gene uncertain. This CDR3 contains 13 residues. V was pared by 7 bases and J by 1 base, with 11 bases between. Germline V CDR1 and CDR2: ENHRY, SYGVKD. CDR3 sequence: CAITDGVSYEQYF. The CDR3 DNA follows: TGTGCCATCACCGATGGGGTATCCTACGAGCAGTACTTC.

This sequence joins TRBV27 and TRBJ2-7; TRBD1 matches 7 bases. The CDR3 contains 13 residues. V shed 6 bases, J shed 3 bases, and the junction held 5 bases outside the gene matches. Germline CDR1 is MNHEY and CDR2 is SMNVEV (reference sequence). The CDR3 DNA reads as TGTGCCAGCAGACCAGACAGGGACTACGAGCAGTACTTC. It codes for CASRPDRDYEQYF.

The chain is built from TRBV5-4 and TRBJ2-2; D remains unclear. This CDR3 spans 12 amino acids. Trimming took off 0 bases at V and 6 bases at J, with 3 bases between the two ends. CDR1 is SGHNT and CDR2 is YYREEE in the germline V gene (reference sequence). CDR3 coding DNA: TGTGCCAGCAGCTTGGATCCCGGGGAGCTGTTTTTT. It encodes CASSLDPGELFF.

The chain recombines TRBV7-2 with TRBJ1-2, with no clear D. Trimming took 5 bases from V and 0 from J, leaving 7 bases between them. This CDR3 has 13 amino acids. Germline CDR1 is SGHTA and CDR2 is FQGNSA. CDR3 loop: CASSPEPNYGYTF. CDR3 coding DNA: TGTGCCAGCAGCCCTGAACCTAACTATGGCTACACCTTC.

On this clone itself: The same CDR3 also results from other DNA sequences found in this sample. The V call is TRBV5-1, the J call TRBJ2-3, with 7 bases that match TRBD1. The ends lost 0 bases at V and 2 bases at J; junction bases unmatched: 6. The length of the CDR3 is 16 residues. Germline V gene sequence: CDR1 SGHRS, CDR2 YFSETQ. CDR3 in DNA: TGCGCCAGCAGCTTGGCTGGGACAGCCTCCACAGATACGCAGTATTTT. Protein product: CASSLAGTASTDTQYF.

J is TRBJ1-4 and V is TRBV28; tentatively, D is TRBD1 (5 bases). This CDR3 spans 16 amino acids. The V gene's germline CDR1 is MDHEN and CDR2 SYDVKM. V shed 6 bases and J shed 7 bases, with 21 bases lying between them. CDR3 amino acids: CASRPAARLRGEKLFF. CDR3 DNA: TGTGCCAGCAGACCTGCCGCGAGATTAAGGGGTGAAAAACTGTTTTTT.

The chain combines TRBV19 with TRBJ2-3, with 7 bases lining up with TRBD1. The CDR3 runs 15 residues. The germline V gene encodes CDR1 LNHDA and CDR2 SQIVND (reference sequence). V dropped 4 bases and J dropped 2; count of bases not matched to a gene: 6. The CDR3 spells CASSTQQGSTDTQYF. CDR3 DNA sequence: TGTGCCAGTAGTACCCAACAGGGGTCCACAGATACGCAGTATTTT.

The genes are TRBV18 and TRBJ1-6; TRBD1 might be the D (5 bases). The CDR3 has 17 amino acids. Trimming took 2 bases from V and 12 from J, leaving 23 bases between them. Germline CDR1 and CDR2: KGHSH and LQKENI. In nucleotides, the CDR3 is TGTGCCAGCTCACCAATCGGCAGGGCCTGGCCCGAAGTACCCCTCCACTTT. The encoded protein is CASSPIGRAWPEVPLHF.

This clone was seen a handful of times. The chain couples TRBV10-1 to TRBJ1-1; D possibly corresponds to TRBD1 (5 bases). The V end lost 0 bases, the J end lost 12 bases, and 17 bases lay between the germline ends. The V gene's germline CDR1 is WNHNN and CDR2 SYGVQD (reference sequence). The CDR3 loop spans 14 amino acids. The CDR3 is CASSESTRAQGTFF. As DNA, the CDR3 is TGCGCCAGCAGTGAGTCGACTCGGGCCCAGGGAACTTTCTTT.

In this sample, this clone turned up a few times. The chain links TRBV10-2 to TRBJ1-1; the match to TRBD1 covers 9 bases. V shed 7 bases, J shed 6 bases, and the junction held 6 bases outside the gene matches. This CDR3 region has 13 residues. Per the germline V gene, CDR1 is WSHSY and CDR2 is SAAADI. This CDR3 is CASNRQGVAEAFF. In nucleotides, the CDR3 is TGCGCCAGCAACCGACAGGGGGTTGCTGAAGCTTTCTTT.

The chain has TRBV5-1 and TRBJ2-7, with 7 bases matching TRBD2. The V gene's germline CDR1 is SGHRS and CDR2 YFSETQ. The CDR3 is 14 amino acids. Trimming at V came to 5 bases and at J to 5 bases, leaving 10 bases not matched to a gene. The CDR3 loop reads CASSPGTTRDEQYF. The CDR3 bases are TGCGCCAGCAGTCCCGGGACTACGAGGGACGAGCAGTACTTC.

On this clone: In the same sample, other DNA sequences code for this CDR3. This chain uses TRBV6-5 with TRBJ1-4; no clear D gene. Germline V CDR1 and CDR2: MNHEY, SVGAGI. The CDR3 contains 15 residues. Between the trimmed V and J ends, which lost 0 bases and 8 bases, there was a span of 13 bases. CDR3 coding DNA: TGTGCCAGCAGTTACTCATGGGGAGTCGGGGAAAAACTGTTTTTT. As protein: CASSYSWGVGEKLFF.

The gene calls are TRBV14 and TRBJ1-4, with 9 bases fitting TRBD1. V was pared by 1 base and J by 3 bases, with 6 bases of the junction left unmatched. Germline V CDR1 and CDR2: SGHDN, FVKESK. The CDR3 loop spans 17 amino acids. CDR3 residues: CASSQGTGVPPNEKLFF. CDR3 bases: TGTGCCAGCAGCCAAGGGACAGGGGTCCCTCCTAATGAAAAACTGTTTTTT.

In this sample, this clone turned up once. Here the CDR3 omits its conserved ending phenylalanine or tryptophan, so a read error is the likely source. The rearrangement joins TRBV30 to TRBJ2-7; D is unresolved. The germline gives CDR1 GTSNPN, CDR2 SVGIG (reference sequence). Deletions cut 2 bases from V and 2 bases from J, with 13 bases between. CDR3 size: 14 residues. CDR3: CAWSRDTSTYEQYL. The DNA for the CDR3 is TGTGCCTGGAGTCGCGACACGTCCACCTACGAGCAGTACCTC.

Here the CDR3 reads CSAGAEPANTEAFF. The DNA for the CDR3 is TGCAGCGCCGGGGCCGAACCAGCGAACACTGAAGCTTTCTTT. This sequence joins TRBV29-1 and TRBJ1-1; maybe TRBD1 (5 bases). CDR1 is SQVTM and CDR2 is ANQGSEA in the germline V gene. This CDR3 region has 14 residues. V lost 7 bases and J lost 1, with 16 bases in between.

The V and J genes are TRBV5-1 and TRBJ2-3; D possibly matches TRBD1 or TRBD2 (9 bases each). CDR1 is SGHRS, CDR2 YFSETQ, per germline. The CDR3 contains 18 residues. Between the trimmed V and J ends, which lost 2 bases and 6 bases, there was a span of 25 bases. The CDR3 protein is CASSFYRGLKREADTQYF. DNA of the CDR3: TGCGCCAGCAGCTTCTACAGGGGGCTGAAGCGGGAGGCCGATACGCAGTATTTT.

This sequence joins TRBV18 and TRBJ1-4; a weak D match, TRBD1 (5 bases). Germline V gene sequence: CDR1 KGHSH, CDR2 LQKENI. This CDR3 contains 15 residues. The V end was cut by 5 bases, the J end by 3 bases, with 13 bases between. CDR3 DNA sequence: TGTGCCAGCTCAGAAGGGGTCCAGGCTAATGAAAAACTGTTTTTT. Translated, it gives CASSEGVQANEKLFF.

The V and J genes are TRBV4-1 and TRBJ2-1, with TRBD2 matching 10 bases. Germline trimming cut 2 bases from V and 3 bases from J; bases unmatched to any gene: 1. This CDR3 contains 15 residues. Germline CDR1 is MGHRA and CDR2 is YSYEKL. The chain's CDR3 is CASSQTSGDYNEQFF. CDR3 DNA: TGCGCCAGCAGCCAAACTAGCGGGGACTACAATGAGCAGTTCTTC.

The rearrangement uses TRBV4-1 and TRBJ2-7; the match to TRBD2 covers 10 bases. Trimming took 1 base from V and 5 from J; bases not matched to a gene: 8. The germline CDR1 and CDR2 sequences are MGHRA and YSYEKL. The CDR3 sequence is 16 residues long. CDR3 DNA sequence: TGCGCCAGCAGCCAAGCTCCTAGCGGGAGTTACGACGAGCAGTACTTC. Amino acids: CASSQAPSGSYDEQYF.

The rearrangement uses TRBV7-9 and TRBJ1-4; D is undetermined. The V end lost 5 bases, the J end lost 0 bases, and 13 bases lay between the germline ends. CDR3 length equals 16 residues. Germline CDR1 and CDR2: SEHNR and FQNEAQ (reference sequence). CDR3 in amino acids: CASSAGPVATNEKLFF. The CDR3 nucleotides are TGTGCCAGCAGCGCGGGTCCCGTTGCAACTAATGAAAAACTGTTTTTT.

This chain links TRBV7-2 with TRBJ2-7; 11 bases are a match to TRBD1. Per the germline V gene, CDR1 is SGHTA and CDR2 is FQGNSA. CDR3 size: 15 residues. With 1 base clipped from V and 5 bases from J, the junction kept 4 bases outside the gene matches. The CDR3 protein is CASSLVGTGGDEQYF. CDR3 nucleotides: TGTGCCAGCAGCTTAGTGGGGACAGGGGGGGACGAGCAGTACTTC.

CDR3 amino acids: CAWSGTVEKLFF. Written as DNA, the CDR3 is TGTGCCTGGAGCGGGACCGTGGAAAAACTGTTTTTT. The V and J genes are TRBV30 and TRBJ1-4; D might be TRBD1 (5 bases). Germline V gene lookup returns CDR1 GTSNPN and CDR2 SVGIG (reference sequence). V was trimmed by 3 bases and J by 8 bases, leaving 10 bases between them. The CDR3 has 12 residues. Filled out from reference TRBV30 and TRBJ1-4, the complete variable domain reads SQTIHQWPATLVQPVGSPLSLECTVEGTSNPNLYWYRQAAGRGLQLLFYSVGIGQISSEVPQNLSASRPQDRQFILSSKKLLLSDSGFYLCAWSGTVEKLFFGSGTQLSVL.

This clone appeared a single time. V gene TRBV11-3 combines with J gene TRBJ2-7; the D gene is possibly TRBD1 (5 bases). CDR1 is SGHNT and CDR2 is YENEEA in the germline V gene. The CDR3 consists of 15 residues. Trimming shortened V by 2 bases and J by 7 bases, and 18 bases separated the two germline ends. This chain's CDR3 is CASSLKGHRLWEQYF. DNA for the CDR3: TGTGCCAGCAGCTTAAAGGGGCACCGCCTCTGGGAGCAGTACTTC.